These 12 T cell receptor beta chains came from one sample sequenced in a study of blood T cell repertoires in COVID-19. The table came from immunoSEQ multiplex PCR; TCRdb's copy has only in-frame clones and leaves some out. Of around 79,000 clones in the sample, around 89% are singletons; the top ten hold about 15%. The specimen sequenced was peripheral blood. The source of these receptors is a man aged 65 to 85 with active or convalescent COVID-19.

On this clone itself: Other nucleotide sequences from this sample produce the same CDR3. The V and J genes are TRBV2 and TRBJ1-5; TRBD1 aligns across 7 bases. V was pared by 3 bases and J by 6 bases, with 5 bases of the junction left unmatched. The germline CDR1 and CDR2 sequences are SNHLY and FYNNEI. The CDR3 spans 14 residues. CDR3 DNA sequence: TGTGCCAGCAGTGACAGGGGGTTAGGTCAGCCCCAGCATTTT. Amino acids: CASSDRGLGQPQHF.

The chain combines TRBV11-2 with TRBJ2-7, with D possibly being TRBD2 (5 bases). From germline, CDR1 is SGHAT and CDR2 FQNNGV. The CDR3 is made up of 12 amino acids. V was pared by 0 bases and J by 6 bases, with 6 bases between. The CDR3 protein is CASSLDRGEQYF. The DNA for the CDR3 is TGTGCCAGCAGCTTAGATCGGGGCGAGCAGTACTTC.

The V gene is TRBV11-2, the J gene TRBJ2-7; 12 bases are a match to TRBD1. J gave up 8 bases and V 7 bases, and 6 bases lay outside the gene matches. CDR1 is SGHAT and CDR2 is FQNNGV in the germline V gene. The CDR3 length is 13 residues. CDR3 in amino acids: CASTGTGGAKQYF. The DNA of the CDR3 is TGTGCCAGCACTGGGACAGGGGGCGCAAAGCAGTACTTC.

The rearrangement links TRBV6-2 or TRBV6-3 to TRBJ2-4, with TRBD2 as a possible D gene (6 bases). Germline-derived CDR1 and CDR2 are MNHEY and SVGEGT. The CDR3 loop spans 13 amino acids. The germline V and J ends were trimmed by 2 bases and 6 bases, with 8 bases remaining between them. CDR3 in amino acids: CASSYGTLNIQYF. The CDR3 nucleotides are TGTGCCAGCAGTTACGGGACTTTAAACATTCAGTACTTC.

The J gene is TRBJ2-7, the V gene TRBV7-2; TRBD2 matches at 7 bases. Germline CDR1 and CDR2: SGHTA and FQGNSA. The V segment lost 0 bases and the J segment 3 bases; nucleotides outside the gene matches: 5. This CDR3 is 15 amino acids long. In DNA form, the CDR3 reads TGTGCCAGCAGCTTAGCTGGCGGGAGTGGCTACGAGCAGTACTTC. It codes for CASSLAGGSGYEQYF.

This clone was seen more than once but under ten times. V gene TRBV5-4 combines with J gene TRBJ2-7; perhaps TRBD2 as D (5 bases). The CDR3 extends over 15 amino acids. V was shortened by 6 bases and J by 3 bases, with 19 bases between the two germline ends. Per germline, CDR1 SGHNT and CDR2 YYREEE (reference sequence). The CDR3 loop is CASTPRPRGNYEQYF. In nucleotides, the CDR3 is TGTGCCAGCACCCCCAGGCCTCGGGGAAACTACGAGCAGTACTTC.

This sequence joins TRBV27 and TRBJ2-3; D might be TRBD2 (5 bases). The CDR3 runs 15 residues. Germline lookup yields CDR1 MNHEY and CDR2 SMNVEV (reference sequence). V was clipped by 0 bases and J by 2 bases, with 9 bases between them. As DNA, the CDR3 is TGTGCCAGCAGTTTATCCCGGGGATCCACAGATACGCAGTATTTT. Encoded protein: CASSLSRGSTDTQYF.

The chain uses TRBV9 and TRBJ2-2, with 7 bases that match TRBD2. This CDR3 has 15 residues. Looked up from germline, CDR1 is SGDLS and CDR2 is YYNGEE. V gave up 0 bases and J gave up 8 bases; unmatched junction bases: 7. In DNA, the CDR3 is TGTGCCAGCAGCGTAGGTCTAGCGGTCTCGGGGGAGCTGTTTTTT. Protein: CASSVGLAVSGELFF. Complete variable domain (other parts from reference TRBV9 and TRBJ2-2): DSGVTQTPKHLITATGQRVTLRCSPRSGDLSVYWYQQSLDQGLQFLIQYYNGEERAKGNILERFSAQQFPDLHSELNLSSLELGDSALYFCASSVGLAVSGELFFGEGSRLTVL.

The CDR3 reads CASSLQGISEKLFF. The CDR3 DNA reads as TGTGCCAGCAGTTTGCAGGGGATTTCTGAAAAACTGTTTTTT. The rearrangement joins TRBV28 to TRBJ1-4; a weak D match, TRBD1 (6 bases). The V gene's germline CDR1 is MDHEN and CDR2 SYDVKM. The CDR3 has 14 amino acids. Trimming shortened V by 3 bases and J by 7 bases, and 12 bases separated the two germline ends.

This chain joins TRBV6-5 and TRBJ1-2, with 10 nucleotides matching TRBD1. Per the germline V gene, CDR1 is MNHEY and CDR2 is SVGAGI. The CDR3 totals 15 residues. The V gene end was trimmed by 6 bases and the J gene end by 7 bases; junction bases not matched to a gene: 11. The CDR3: CASRSAGTGVSGYTF. The CDR3 region has the DNA TGTGCCAGCAGGTCCGCCGGGACAGGGGTCTCTGGCTACACCTTC.

This clone showed up just once. The CDR3 is CAWATSGSSYEQYF. The CDR3 region has the DNA TGTGCCTGGGCAACTAGCGGCAGCTCCTACGAGCAGTACTTC. The J gene is TRBJ2-7, the V gene TRBV30; TRBD2 matches 8 bases. From germline, CDR1 is GTSNPN and CDR2 SVGIG (reference sequence). The CDR3 runs to 14 residues. The junction had 6 bases not matched to a gene; V was cut back by 5 bases and J by 0 bases.

The chain is built from TRBV5-1 and TRBJ2-7, with D perhaps TRBD2 (6 bases). The CDR3 covers 13 residues. V gave up 5 bases and J gave up 6 bases, with 15 bases separating them. Germline values: CDR1 SGHRS, CDR2 YFSETQ. Here the CDR3 DNA reads TGCGCCAGCAGTCTGCGCCCGGGGGTCGAGCAGTACTTC. This translates into CASSLRPGVEQYF. Full variable domain (rest looked up from reference TRBV5-1 and TRBJ2-7): KAGVTQTPRYLIKTRGQQVTLSCSPISGHRSVSWYQQTPGQGLQFLFEYFSETQRNKGNFPGRFSGRQFSNSRSEMNVSTLELGDSALYLCASSLRPGVEQYFGPGTRLTVT.